One and the same sample provided the 10 T cell receptor beta chains below, sequenced in a study of shared clonotypes between healthy human individuals. Clones were sequenced by immunoSEQ multiplex PCR, and TCRdb holds only the in-frame ones, with some missing. In the table there are hundreds of thousands of clones, around 79% of which are singletons. Sequenced input: PBMCs. These receptors were obtained from a middle-aged woman in good health. Some clones in this sample may be carry-over from other donors' samples.

This chain connects TRBV2 to TRBJ2-4, with 9 bases fitting TRBD2. The length of the CDR3 is 18 residues. Germline V gene sequence: CDR1 SNHLY, CDR2 FYNNEI. The V gene end was trimmed by 6 bases and the J gene end by 0 bases; junction bases not matched to a gene: 12. CDR3 residues: CASRAGTSPYSAKNIQYF. The CDR3 DNA follows: TGTGCCAGCAGAGCCGGGACTAGCCCTTACTCAGCCAAAAACATTCAGTACTTC.

The chain couples TRBV28 to TRBJ1-2, with no clear D. The CDR3 sequence is 13 residues long. Germline V gene data show CDR1 as MDHEN and CDR2 as SYDVKM. Between the trimmed V and J ends, which lost 5 bases and 4 bases, there was a span of 11 bases. The CDR3 nucleotides are TGTGCCAGCAGTCCGGCAGGCCCCTATGGCTACACCTTC. Protein sequence: CASSPAGPYGYTF.

This clone was counted a single time. The rearrangement links TRBV7-3 to TRBJ2-1, with 11 positions matching TRBD2. Looked up from germline, CDR1 is SGHTA and CDR2 is FQGTGA. Germline trimming cut 0 bases from V and 9 bases from J; bases unmatched to any gene: 4. This CDR3 is 15 amino acids long. The CDR3 nucleotides read TGTGCCAGCAGCTTAACTCGCCTAGCGGGGGGTGAGCAGTTCTTC. Protein: CASSLTRLAGGEQFF.

V gene TRBV11-2 combines with J gene TRBJ2-5, with D possibly being TRBD2 (6 bases). Germline values: CDR1 SGHAT, CDR2 FQNNGV. Trimming removed 3 bases from V and 2 bases from J, with 7 bases in between. The CDR3 totals 13 residues. The CDR3 region has the DNA TGTGCCAGCAGCTTGGGAGGACAAGAGACCCAGTACTTC. Its translation: CASSLGGQETQYF. Together with reference TRBV11-2 and TRBJ2-5, the CDR3 gives the full variable domain: EAGVAQSPRYKIIEKRQSVAFWCNPISGHATLYWYQQILGQGPKLLIQFQNNGVVDDSQLPKDRFSAERLKGVDSTLKIQPAKLEDSAVYLCASSLGGQETQYFGPGTRLLVL.

V is TRBV5-4 and J is TRBJ2-3; the match to TRBD1 covers 9 bases. The CDR3 sequence is 17 residues long. Germline loops: CDR1 SGHNT, CDR2 YYREEE (reference sequence). With V trimmed by 3 bases and J by 1 base, 9 bases remained unmatched. CDR3 in amino acids: CASSSAGTGYGTDTQYF. The CDR3 DNA reads as TGTGCCAGCAGCTCAGCCGGGACAGGGTACGGCACAGATACGCAGTATTTT.

The rearrangement links TRBV19 to TRBJ1-2; D gene uncertain. This CDR3 contains 15 residues. The V end was cut by 0 bases, the J end by 4 bases, with 12 bases between. CDR1 is LNHDA and CDR2 is SQIVND in the germline V gene (reference sequence). As DNA, the CDR3 is TGTGCCAGTAGTATAGATCCCGGGCAGAGCTATGGCTACACCTTC. Translated, it gives CASSIDPGQSYGYTF.

The genes are TRBV6-5 and TRBJ2-3; no clear D. V was clipped by 1 base and J by 0 bases, with 8 bases between them. This CDR3 has 15 residues. CDR1 and CDR2 (germline): MNHEY, SVGAGI. Here the CDR3 DNA reads TGTGCCAGCAGTTACTTGGACCCGAGCACAGATACGCAGTATTTT. It yields the protein CASSYLDPSTDTQYF.

The chain combines TRBV4-2 with TRBJ1-5, with D hard to call. The ends were cut back, 1 base at V and 4 bases at J, with 11 bases in the middle. CDR1 is LGHNA and CDR2 is YNFKEQ in the germline V gene. CDR3 size: 15 residues. In DNA, the CDR3 is TGTGCCAGCAGCCAAGCGAGGGTGGGGAATCAGCCCCAGCATTTT. It codes for CASSQARVGNQPQHF.

V and J are TRBV9 and TRBJ2-3; a possible D gene is TRBD2 (6 bases). This CDR3 region has 16 residues. Trimming removed 0 bases from V and 0 bases from J, with 11 bases in between. The germline V gene encodes CDR1 SGDLS and CDR2 YYNGEE. DNA for the CDR3: TGTGCCAGCAGCGTAGGTTGGCGGGAAAGCACAGATACGCAGTATTTT. It codes for CASSVGWRESTDTQYF.

The chain is built from TRBV30 and TRBJ2-7; 8 nucleotides align to TRBD1. The CDR3 consists of 11 residues. V trimming: 4 bases; J trimming: 5 bases; junction bases outside the gene matches: 1. Germline assignment: CDR1 GTSNPN and CDR2 SVGIG (reference sequence). The CDR3 reads CAWTGGHEQYF. Here the CDR3 DNA reads TGTGCCTGGACAGGGGGCCACGAGCAGTACTTC. Using reference TRBV30 and TRBJ2-7 for the parts outside the CDR3, the full variable domain is SQTIHQWPATLVQPVGSPLSLECTVEGTSNPNLYWYRQAAGRGLQLLFYSVGIGQISSEVPQNLSASRPQDRQFILSSKKLLLSDSGFYLCAWTGGHEQYFGPGTRLTVT.